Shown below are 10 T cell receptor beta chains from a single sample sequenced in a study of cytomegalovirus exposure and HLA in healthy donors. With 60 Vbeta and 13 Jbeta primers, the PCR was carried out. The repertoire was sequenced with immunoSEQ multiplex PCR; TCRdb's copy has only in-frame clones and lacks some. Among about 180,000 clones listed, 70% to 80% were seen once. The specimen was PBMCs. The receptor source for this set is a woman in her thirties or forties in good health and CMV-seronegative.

The CDR3 loop reads CASSFQLLTGANVLTF. CDR3 in DNA: TGTGCCAGCAGTTTCCAACTCCTGACTGGGGCCAACGTCCTGACTTTC. The chain carries TRBV28 and TRBJ2-6, with unresolved D. Germline V gene lookup returns CDR1 MDHEN and CDR2 SYDVKM. Trimming cost V 3 bases and J 2 bases, with 11 bases left between them. The CDR3 has 16 residues. Filled out from reference TRBV28 and TRBJ2-6, the complete variable domain reads DVKVTQSSRYLVKRTGEKVFLECVQDMDHENMFWYRQDPGLGLRLIYFSYDVKMKEKGDIPEGYSVSREKKERFSLILESASTNQTSMYLCASSFQLLTGANVLTFGAGSRLTVL.

The CDR3 DNA reads as TGTGCCAGCAGGGTCCGGACTAGCTTAGCGAACACCGGGGAGCTGTTTTTT. This codes for CASRVRTSLANTGELFF. The V and J genes are TRBV7-3 and TRBJ2-2, with 8 bases identical to TRBD2. Trimming took 6 bases from V and 0 from J; bases not matched to a gene: 9. The CDR3 is 17 residues long. The germline gives CDR1 SGHTA, CDR2 FQGTGA.

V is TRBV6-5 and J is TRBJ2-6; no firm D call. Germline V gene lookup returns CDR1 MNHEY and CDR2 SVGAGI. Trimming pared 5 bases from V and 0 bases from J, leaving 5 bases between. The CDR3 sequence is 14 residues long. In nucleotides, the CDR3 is TGTGCCAGCAGTGACAACTCTGGGGCCAACGTCCTGACTTTC. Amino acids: CASSDNSGANVLTF.

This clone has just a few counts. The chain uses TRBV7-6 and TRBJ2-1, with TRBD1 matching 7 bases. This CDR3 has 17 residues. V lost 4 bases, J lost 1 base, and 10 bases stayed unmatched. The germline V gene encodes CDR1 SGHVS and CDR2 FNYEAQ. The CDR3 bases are TGTGCCAGCAGCTCCCCCCAACAGGGGATTTCCTACAATGAGCAGTTCTTC. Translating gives CASSSPQQGISYNEQFF.

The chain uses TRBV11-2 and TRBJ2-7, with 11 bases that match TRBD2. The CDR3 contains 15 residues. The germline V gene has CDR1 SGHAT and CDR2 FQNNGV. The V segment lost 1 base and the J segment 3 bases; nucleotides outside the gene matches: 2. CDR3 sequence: CASSLAGTSGYEQYF. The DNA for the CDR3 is TGTGCCAGCAGCTTAGCCGGGACTAGCGGCTACGAGCAGTACTTC. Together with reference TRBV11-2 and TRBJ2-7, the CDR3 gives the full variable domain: EAGVAQSPRYKIIEKRQSVAFWCNPISGHATLYWYQQILGQGPKLLIQFQNNGVVDDSQLPKDRFSAERLKGVDSTLKIQPAKLEDSAVYLCASSLAGTSGYEQYFGPGTRLTVT.

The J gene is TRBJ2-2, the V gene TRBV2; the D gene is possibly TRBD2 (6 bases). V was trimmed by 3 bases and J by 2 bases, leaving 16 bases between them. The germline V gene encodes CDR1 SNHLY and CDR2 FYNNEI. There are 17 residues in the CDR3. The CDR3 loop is CASSEYGSGFNTGELFF. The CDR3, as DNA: TGTGCCAGCAGTGAGTATGGTAGCGGATTTAACACCGGGGAGCTGTTTTTT.

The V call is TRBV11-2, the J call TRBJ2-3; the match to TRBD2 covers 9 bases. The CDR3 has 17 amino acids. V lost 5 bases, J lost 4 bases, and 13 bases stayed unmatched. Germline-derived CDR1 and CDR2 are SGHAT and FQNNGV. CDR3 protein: CASSPYGAGGQADTQYF. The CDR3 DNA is TGTGCCAGCAGCCCCTATGGGGCGGGGGGGCAGGCAGATACGCAGTATTTT.

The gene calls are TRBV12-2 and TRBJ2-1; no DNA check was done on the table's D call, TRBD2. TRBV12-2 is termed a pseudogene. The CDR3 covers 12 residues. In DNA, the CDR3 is TGTGCAAGTCGCTCCGGGGGGGGTGAGCAGTTCTTC. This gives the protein CASRSGGGEQFF.

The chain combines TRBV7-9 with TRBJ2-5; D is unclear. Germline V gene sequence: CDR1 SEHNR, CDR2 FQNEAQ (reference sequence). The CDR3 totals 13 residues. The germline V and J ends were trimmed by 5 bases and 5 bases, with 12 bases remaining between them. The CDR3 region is CASSARISETQYF. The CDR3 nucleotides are TGTGCCAGCAGCGCCAGGATATCGGAGACCCAGTACTTC.

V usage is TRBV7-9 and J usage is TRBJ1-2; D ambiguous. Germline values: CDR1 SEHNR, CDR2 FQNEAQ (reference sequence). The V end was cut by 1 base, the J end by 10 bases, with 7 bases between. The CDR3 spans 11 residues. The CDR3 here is CASSLGGLYTF. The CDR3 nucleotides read TGTGCCAGCAGCTTAGGAGGTCTCTACACCTTC.